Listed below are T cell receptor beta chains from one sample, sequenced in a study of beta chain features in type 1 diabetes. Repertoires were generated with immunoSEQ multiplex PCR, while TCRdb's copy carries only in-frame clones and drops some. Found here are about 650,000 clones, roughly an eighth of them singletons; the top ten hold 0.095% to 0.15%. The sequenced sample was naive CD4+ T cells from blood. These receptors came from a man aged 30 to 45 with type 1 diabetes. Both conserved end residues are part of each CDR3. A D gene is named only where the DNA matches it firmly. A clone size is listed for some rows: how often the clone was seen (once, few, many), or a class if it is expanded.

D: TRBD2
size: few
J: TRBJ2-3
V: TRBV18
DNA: TGTGCCAGCTCACCTAGCGGGGAAATCACAGATACGCAGTATTTT
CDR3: CASSPSGEITDTQYF

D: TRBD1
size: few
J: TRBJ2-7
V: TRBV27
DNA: TGTGCCAGCTCGACAGGGCGGTCTATAGGTATAGGGGAGCAGTACTTC
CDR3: CASSTGRSIGIGEQYF

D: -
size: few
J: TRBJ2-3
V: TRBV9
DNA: TGTGCCAGCAGCGCCCGCCTGGGGGCAGATACGCAGTATTTT
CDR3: CASSARLGADTQYF

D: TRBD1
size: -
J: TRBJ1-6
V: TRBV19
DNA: TGTGCCAGTAGTCGGGACAGGGAAAATTCACCCCTCCACTTT
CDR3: CASSRDRENSPLHF

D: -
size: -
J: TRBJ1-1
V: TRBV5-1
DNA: TGCGCCAGCAGCCCGGGGTTGAACACTGAAGCTTTCTTT
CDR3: CASSPGLNTEAFF

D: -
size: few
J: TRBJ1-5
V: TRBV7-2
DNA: TGTGCCAGCAGCTTAGCCGGTCAGCCCCAGCATTTT
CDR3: CASSLAGQPQHF

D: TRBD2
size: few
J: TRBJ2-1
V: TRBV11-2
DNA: TGTGCCAGCAGTGGGGCACAAGCGGGGGGGCTTGACTACAATGAGCAGTTCTTC
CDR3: CASSGAQAGGLDYNEQFF

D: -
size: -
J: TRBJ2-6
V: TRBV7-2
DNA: TGTGCCAGCAGCTTACGTGCCAGCTCTGGGGCCAACGTCCTGACTTTC
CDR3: CASSLRASSGANVLTF

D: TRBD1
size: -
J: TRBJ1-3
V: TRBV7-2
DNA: TGTGCCAGCAGTCGTACAGGGGACTCTGGAAACACCATATATTTT
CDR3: CASSRTGDSGNTIYF

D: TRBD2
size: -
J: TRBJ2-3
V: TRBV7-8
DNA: TGTGCCAGCAGCTTACGAGGAGCGGGGGACACAGATACGCAGTATTTT
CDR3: CASSLRGAGDTDTQYF

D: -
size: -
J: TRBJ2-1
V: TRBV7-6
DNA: TGTGCCAGCAGCTTAGCGGGAAGCAGCAATGAGCAGTTCTTC
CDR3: CASSLAGSSNEQFF

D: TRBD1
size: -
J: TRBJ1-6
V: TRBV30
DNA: TGTGCCTGGAGTTTCGGGACAGGGAACTCACCCCTCCACTTT
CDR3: CAWSFGTGNSPLHF

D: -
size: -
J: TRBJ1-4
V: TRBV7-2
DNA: TGTGCCAGCAGCATCGGACCGCATAATGAAAAACTGTTTTTT
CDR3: CASSIGPHNEKLFF

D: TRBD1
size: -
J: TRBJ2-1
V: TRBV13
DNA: TGTGCCAGCAGCTTAGAAGGACAGGGGGCTTATGAGCAGTTCTTC
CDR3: CASSLEGQGAYEQFF

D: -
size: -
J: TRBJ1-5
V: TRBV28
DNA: TGTGCCAGCAGTTTAGGGGGGGCTGAAAATCAGCCCCAGCATTTT
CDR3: CASSLGGAENQPQHF

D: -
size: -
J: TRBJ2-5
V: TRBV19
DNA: TGTGCCAGTAGTTGGCAGCACACCGATGGAGAGACCCAGTACTTC
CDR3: CASSWQHTDGETQYF

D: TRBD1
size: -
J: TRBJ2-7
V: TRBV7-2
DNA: TGTGCCAGCAGCTCCCGCCCAGGGGGAAACTACGAGCAGTACTTC
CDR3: CASSSRPGGNYEQYF

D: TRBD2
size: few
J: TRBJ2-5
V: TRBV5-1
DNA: TGCGCCAGCTCCGCGGCGGGTAGCGGGGGTCAAGAGACCCAGTACTTC
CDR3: CASSAAGSGGQETQYF

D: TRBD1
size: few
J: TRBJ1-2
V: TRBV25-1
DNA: TGTGCCAGCAGTGAGACGACAGGGGGAGGCTATGGCTACACCTTC
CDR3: CASSETTGGGYGYTF

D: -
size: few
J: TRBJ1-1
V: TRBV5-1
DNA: TGCGCCAGCAGTGACCAGGGGAACACTGAAGCTTTCTTT
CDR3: CASSDQGNTEAFF

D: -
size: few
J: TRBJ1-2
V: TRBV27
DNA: TGTGCCAGCAGTTTAGGACCCCCGGGTGGGGGAGGCTACACCTTC
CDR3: CASSLGPPGGGGYTF

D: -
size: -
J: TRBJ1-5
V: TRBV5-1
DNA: TGCGCCAGCAGCTTGCAGGGAGGGGGCAATCAGCCCCAGCATTTT
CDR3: CASSLQGGGNQPQHF

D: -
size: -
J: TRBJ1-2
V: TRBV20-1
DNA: TGCAGTGCCACCAGGGGATACGGCTACACCTTC
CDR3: CSATRGYGYTF

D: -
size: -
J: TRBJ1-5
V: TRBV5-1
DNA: TGCACCGCGCCAGCGTATAACGGAGTTTTGAGTAGCAATCAGCCCCAGCATTTT
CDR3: CTAPAYNGVLSSNQPQHF

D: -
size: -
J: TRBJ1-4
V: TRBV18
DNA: TGTGCCAGCTCACCGCCCGGCGGGGTTGAAAAACTGTTTTTT
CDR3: CASSPPGGVEKLFF

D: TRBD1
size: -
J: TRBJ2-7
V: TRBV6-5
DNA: TGTGCCAGCAGTTTGGGACAGGGCATGTCCTACGAGCAGTACTTC
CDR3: CASSLGQGMSYEQYF

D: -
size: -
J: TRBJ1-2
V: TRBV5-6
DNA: TGTGCCAGCAGCTCTCTACAGGAGCCCACTGACTATGGCTACACCTTC
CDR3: CASSSLQEPTDYGYTF

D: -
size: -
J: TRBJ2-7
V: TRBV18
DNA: TGTGCCAGCTCACCAGCCGGACCCTACGAGCAGTACTTC
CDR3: CASSPAGPYEQYF

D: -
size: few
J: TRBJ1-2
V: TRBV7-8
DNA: TGTGCCAGCAGCTTAGGGGTCCAACCACGGGGCCTCTATGGCTACACCTTC
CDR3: CASSLGVQPRGLYGYTF

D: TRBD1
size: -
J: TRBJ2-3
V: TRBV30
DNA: TGTGCCTGGAGTGCAGGCTACAGGGGGGATACGCAGTATTTT
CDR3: CAWSAGYRGDTQYF

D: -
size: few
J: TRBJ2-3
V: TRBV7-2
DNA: TGTGCCAGCAGCTTCCGTAACGGGGTGAGAACAGATACGCAGTATTTT
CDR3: CASSFRNGVRTDTQYF

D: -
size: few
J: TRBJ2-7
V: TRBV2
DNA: TGTGCCAGGAGCCAGGGAAACGAGCAGTACTTC
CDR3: CARSQGNEQYF

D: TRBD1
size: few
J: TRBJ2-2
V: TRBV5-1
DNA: TGCGCCAGCAGCCCCGGACAGGGGCCGCCCGGGGAGCTGTTTTTT
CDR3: CASSPGQGPPGELFF

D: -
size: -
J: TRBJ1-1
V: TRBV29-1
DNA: TGCAGCGTTGACAGGGCTAACACTGAAGCTTTCTTT
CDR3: CSVDRANTEAFF

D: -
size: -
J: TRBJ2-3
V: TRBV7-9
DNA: TGTGCCAGCAGCTTAGGCGCAGATACGCAGTATTTT
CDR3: CASSLGADTQYF

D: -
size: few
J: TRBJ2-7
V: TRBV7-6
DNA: TGTGCCAGCAGCCTTGACTCCGGGCCCGCCTACGAGCAGTACTTC
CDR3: CASSLDSGPAYEQYF

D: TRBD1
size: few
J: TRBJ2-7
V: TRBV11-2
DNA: TGTGCCAGCAGCCCTAATTCCGGGACAGAAGCCTACGAGCAGTACTTC
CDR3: CASSPNSGTEAYEQYF

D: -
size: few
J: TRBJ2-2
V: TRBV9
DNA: TGTGCCAGCACCACCGGCCCACAGGGAGCCGGGGAGCTGTTTTTT
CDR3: CASTTGPQGAGELFF

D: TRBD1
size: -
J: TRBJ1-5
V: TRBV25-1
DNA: TGTGCCAGCAGTGCGGGACAGTTTGCTCGGCCCCAGCATTTT
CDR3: CASSAGQFARPQHF

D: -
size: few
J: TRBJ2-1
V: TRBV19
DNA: TGTGCCAGCACACCCGGACAGGGAGGGTACAATGAGCAGTTCTTC
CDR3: CASTPGQGGYNEQFF

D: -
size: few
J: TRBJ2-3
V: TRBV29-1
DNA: TGCAGCGTTCCAACTAGCACAGATACGCAGTATTTT
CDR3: CSVPTSTDTQYF

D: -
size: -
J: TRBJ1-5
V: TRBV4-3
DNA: TGCGCCAGCAGCCAAGAAGGAAGGGGCGACGGCAATCAGCCCCAGCATTTT
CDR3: CASSQEGRGDGNQPQHF

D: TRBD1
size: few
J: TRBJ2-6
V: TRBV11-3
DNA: TGTGCCAGCAGCCCAGGGACAGGTACCTCTGGGGCCAACGTCCTGACTTTC
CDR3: CASSPGTGTSGANVLTF

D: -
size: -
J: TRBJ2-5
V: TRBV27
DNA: TGTGCCAGCAGTTTATTCAGGGGCGGAGAGACCCAGTACTTC
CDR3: CASSLFRGGETQYF

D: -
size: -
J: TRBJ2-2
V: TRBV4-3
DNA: TGCGCCAGCAGCTCCAGGGGACCCGGGGAGCTGTTTTTT
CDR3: CASSSRGPGELFF